This T cell receptor (beta chain) came from a study of cytomegalovirus exposure and HLA in healthy donors. Germline trimming cut 7 bases from V and 1 base from J; bases unmatched to any gene: 11. The V gene's germline CDR1 is SQVTM and CDR2 ANQGSEA. The CDR3 consists of 15 residues. Use of 60 Vbeta and 13 Jbeta primers characterized the PCR. Clones were sequenced by immunoSEQ multiplex PCR, and TCRdb holds only the in-frame ones, with some missing. The data show approximately 140,000 clones, roughly four fifths seen once. The sequence was collected from a boy between 2 and 10 years old in good health and CMV-seronegative. Sequencing used PBMCs. This rearrangement joins TRBV29-1 to TRBJ2-7; 9 nucleotides match TRBD1. CDR3 amino acids: CSAWGNRGQSYEQYF. The CDR3 DNA reads TGCAGCGCGTGGGGGAACAGGGGGCAATCCTACGAGCAGTACTTC.